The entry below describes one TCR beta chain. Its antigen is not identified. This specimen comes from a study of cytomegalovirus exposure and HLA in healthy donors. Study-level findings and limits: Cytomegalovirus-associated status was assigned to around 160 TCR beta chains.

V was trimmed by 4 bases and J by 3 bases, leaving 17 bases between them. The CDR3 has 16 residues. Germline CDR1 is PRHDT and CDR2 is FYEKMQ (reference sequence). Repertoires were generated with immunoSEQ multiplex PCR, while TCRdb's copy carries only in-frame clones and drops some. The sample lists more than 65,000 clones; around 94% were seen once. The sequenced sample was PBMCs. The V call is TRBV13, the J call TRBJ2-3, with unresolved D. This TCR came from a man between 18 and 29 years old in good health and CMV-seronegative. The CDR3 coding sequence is TGTGCCAGCAGCTCATTGAGCGTGTTGCGGACAGATACGCAGTATTTT. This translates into CASSSLSVLRTDTQYF.